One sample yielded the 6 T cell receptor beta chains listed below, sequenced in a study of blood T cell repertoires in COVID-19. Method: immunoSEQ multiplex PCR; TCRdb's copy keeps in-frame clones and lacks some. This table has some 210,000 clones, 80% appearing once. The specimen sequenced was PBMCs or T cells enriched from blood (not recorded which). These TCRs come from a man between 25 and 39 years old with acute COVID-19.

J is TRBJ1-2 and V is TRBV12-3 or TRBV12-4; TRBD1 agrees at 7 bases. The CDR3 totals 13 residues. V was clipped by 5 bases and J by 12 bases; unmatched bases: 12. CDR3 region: CASSAQWRGHDTF. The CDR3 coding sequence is TGTGCCAGCAGTGCCCAATGGAGGGGGCATGACACCTTC.

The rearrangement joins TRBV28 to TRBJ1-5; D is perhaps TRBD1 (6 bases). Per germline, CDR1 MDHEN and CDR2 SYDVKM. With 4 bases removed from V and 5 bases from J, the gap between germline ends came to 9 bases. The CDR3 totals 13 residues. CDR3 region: CASSSGGDQPQHF. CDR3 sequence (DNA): TGTGCCAGCAGTTCGGGGGGCGATCAGCCCCAGCATTTT.

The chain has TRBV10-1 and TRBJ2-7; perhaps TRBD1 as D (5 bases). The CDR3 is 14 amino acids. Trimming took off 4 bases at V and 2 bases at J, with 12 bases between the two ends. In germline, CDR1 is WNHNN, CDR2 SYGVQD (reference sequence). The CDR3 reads CASSAFDSPYEQYF. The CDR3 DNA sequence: TGCGCCAGCAGTGCCTTCGACAGCCCCTACGAGCAGTACTTC.

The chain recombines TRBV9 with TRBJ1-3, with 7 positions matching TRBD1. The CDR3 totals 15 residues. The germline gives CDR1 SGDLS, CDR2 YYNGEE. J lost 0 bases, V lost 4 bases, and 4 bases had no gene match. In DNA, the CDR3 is TGTGCCAGCAGCCTAACAGGGGACTCTGGAAACACCATATATTTT. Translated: CASSLTGDSGNTIYF.

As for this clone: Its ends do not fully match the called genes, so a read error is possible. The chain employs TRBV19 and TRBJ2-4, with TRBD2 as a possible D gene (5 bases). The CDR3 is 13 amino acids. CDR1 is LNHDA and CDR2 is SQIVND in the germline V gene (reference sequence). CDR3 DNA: TGTGCCAGTAGCGAACCCCTCGGACTCCTCCTCGGGTTC. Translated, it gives CASSEPLGLLLGF.

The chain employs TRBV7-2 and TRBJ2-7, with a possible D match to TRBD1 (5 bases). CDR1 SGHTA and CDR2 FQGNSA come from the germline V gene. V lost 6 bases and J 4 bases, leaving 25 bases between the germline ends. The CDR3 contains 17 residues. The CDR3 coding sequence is TGTGCCAGCAGTAGGCAGGGTTCTCTCTTGCCTCCTTACGAGCAGTACTTC. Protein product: CASSRQGSLLPPYEQYF. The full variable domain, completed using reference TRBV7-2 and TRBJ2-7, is GAGVSQSPSNKVTEKGKDVELRCDPISGHTALYWYRQSLGQGLEFLIYFQGNSAPDKSGLPSDRFSAERTGGSVSTLTIQRTQQEDSAVYLCASSRQGSLLPPYEQYFGPGTRLTVT.